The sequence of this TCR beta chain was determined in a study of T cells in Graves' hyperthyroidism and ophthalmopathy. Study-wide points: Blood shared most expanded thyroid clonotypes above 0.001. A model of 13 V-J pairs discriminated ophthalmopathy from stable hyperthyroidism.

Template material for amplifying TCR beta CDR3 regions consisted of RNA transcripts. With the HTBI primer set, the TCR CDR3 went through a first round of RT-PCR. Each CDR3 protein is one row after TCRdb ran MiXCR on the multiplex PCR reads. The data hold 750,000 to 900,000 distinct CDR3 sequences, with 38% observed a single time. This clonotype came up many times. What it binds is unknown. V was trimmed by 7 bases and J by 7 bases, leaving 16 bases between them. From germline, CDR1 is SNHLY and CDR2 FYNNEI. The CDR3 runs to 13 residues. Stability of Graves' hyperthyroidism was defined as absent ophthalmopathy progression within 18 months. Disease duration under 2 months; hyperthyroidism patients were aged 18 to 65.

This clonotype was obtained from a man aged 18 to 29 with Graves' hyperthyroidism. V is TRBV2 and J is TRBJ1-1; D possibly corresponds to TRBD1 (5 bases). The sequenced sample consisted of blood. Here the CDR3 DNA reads TGTGCCAGCAATTCTGGGAGGGGAGGTGAAGCTTTCTTT. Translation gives CASNSGRGGEAFF.